These 12 T cell receptor beta chains originate from one sample sequenced in a study of blood T cell repertoires in COVID-19. Profiled with immunoSEQ multiplex PCR; TCRdb holds only in-frame clones, not every one. The sample comprises around 150,000 clones, 90% of which are singletons, and 18% rests with the top ten. The sequenced sample consisted of peripheral blood. All receptors derive from a man aged 55 to 70 with active or convalescent COVID-19.

Only one count was recorded for this clone. J is TRBJ1-2 and V is TRBV29-1, with 10 bases matching TRBD1. The trim removed 4 bases at V and 8 bases at J, leaving 10 bases unmatched. The CDR3 loop spans 14 amino acids. Germline lookup yields CDR1 SQVTM and CDR2 ANQGSEA. In nucleotides, the CDR3 is TGCAGCGTTGTATGGAGACAGGGGGCTTGGGGCTACACCTTC. Protein: CSVVWRQGAWGYTF.

This rearrangement joins TRBV10-3 to TRBJ1-4; tentatively, D is TRBD1 (5 bases). CDR3 length: 14 amino acids. The germline CDR1 and CDR2 sequences are ENHRY and SYGVKD. The V end lost 5 bases, the J end lost 8 bases, and 15 bases lay between the germline ends. The CDR3 protein is CAISPGRGGEKLFF. CDR3 coding DNA: TGTGCCATCAGTCCGGGACGGGGGGGAGAAAAACTGTTTTTT.

The CDR3, as DNA: TGTGCCACCAGCATAGACTTTGATGGCTACACCTTC. Protein product: CATSIDFDGYTF. The rearrangement uses TRBV15 and TRBJ1-2, with D unclear. V gave up 4 bases and J gave up 6 bases, with 9 bases separating them. CDR3 size: 12 residues. Germline values: CDR1 LNHNV, CDR2 YYDKDF (reference sequence).

J is TRBJ1-1 and V is TRBV19, with D uncertain. CDR1 is LNHDA and CDR2 is SQIVND in the germline V gene (reference sequence). V was cut by 3 bases and J by 1 base, with 9 bases left in between. This CDR3 has 14 amino acids. CDR3 nucleotide sequence: TGTGCCAGTAGTATTGTCAGGCAGAACACTGAAGCTTTCTTT. Its translation is CASSIVRQNTEAFF.

The chain couples TRBV4-1 to TRBJ2-5, with TRBD2 matching 9 bases. V gave up 0 bases and J gave up 5 bases; unmatched junction bases: 10. CDR3 length: 17 amino acids. Germline CDR1 MGHRA, CDR2 YSYEKL. The CDR3 nucleotides read TGCGCCAGCAGCCAAGAAGAAGGTAGCGGGAGTCGGGAGACCCAGTACTTC. This sequence encodes CASSQEEGSGSRETQYF.

The chain joins TRBV5-1 to TRBJ2-1, with 10 bases aligning to TRBD2. V trimming: 0 bases; J trimming: 7 bases; junction bases outside the gene matches: 7. Germline V gives CDR1 SGHRS, CDR2 YFSETQ. The CDR3 totals 16 residues. The CDR3 loop reads CASSLGLAGWWNEQFF. CDR3 coding DNA: TGCGCCAGCAGCTTGGGACTAGCGGGCTGGTGGAATGAGCAGTTCTTC.

The chain combines TRBV10-3 with TRBJ1-1; TRBD1 is a possible D gene (5 bases). CDR3 length: 14 residues. Trimming shortened V by 3 bases and J by 4 bases, and 12 bases separated the two germline ends. Per the germline V gene, CDR1 is ENHRY and CDR2 is SYGVKD. Here the CDR3 reads CAISDPGRATEAFF. In DNA form, the CDR3 reads TGTGCCATCAGTGATCCAGGGAGGGCCACTGAAGCTTTCTTT.

The rearrangement links TRBV5-1 to TRBJ2-6; 14 nucleotides agree with TRBD2. This CDR3 region has 23 residues. CDR1 and CDR2 from the germline V gene are SGHRS and YFSETQ. V lost 1 base, J lost 0 bases, and 15 bases stayed unmatched. The CDR3 DNA is TGCGCCAGCAGCTTGTTTCGCGGGACTAGCGGGAGTTTCGAAGGCTCTGGGGCCAACGTCCTGACTTTC. This encodes CASSLFRGTSGSFEGSGANVLTF.

This chain joins TRBV19 and TRBJ2-5; D is unresolved. The CDR3 contains 13 residues. Trimming removed 5 bases at V and 4 bases at J, with 11 bases between. Looked up from germline, CDR1 is LNHDA and CDR2 is SQIVND (reference sequence). In DNA, the CDR3 is TGTGCCAGTAGTCCTGCGACGGGAGAGACCCAGTACTTC. Residues: CASSPATGETQYF.

The V gene is TRBV19, the J gene TRBJ2-3; D possibly corresponds to TRBD2 (6 bases). The CDR3 spans 16 residues. V lost 5 bases to trimming and J lost 1 base, with 16 bases between them. Germline CDR1 and CDR2: LNHDA and SQIVND (reference sequence). CDR3 DNA sequence: TGTGCCAGTAGTCCCCGGACTATTCCCGGCACAGATACGCAGTATTTT. Its translation: CASSPRTIPGTDTQYF.

This chain joins TRBV19 and TRBJ1-1; D is uncertain. This CDR3 spans 17 amino acids. Germline assignment: CDR1 LNHDA and CDR2 SQIVND (reference sequence). V gave up 3 bases and J gave up 5 bases, with 22 bases separating them. In nucleotides, the CDR3 is TGTGCCAGTAGTATGAGAGGGATGGGCTTTACTTGGACTGAAGCTTTCTTT. Translated: CASSMRGMGFTWTEAFF.

The rearrangement joins TRBV5-1 to TRBJ1-5, with 10 bases aligning to TRBD1. The CDR3 covers 16 residues. Germline CDR1 SGHRS, CDR2 YFSETQ. V lost 0 bases to trimming and J lost 4 bases; unmatched junction nucleotides: 4. CDR3 protein: CASSLEPGQGNQPQHF. In nucleotides, the CDR3 is TGCGCCAGCAGCTTGGAGCCGGGACAGGGGAATCAGCCCCAGCATTTT.